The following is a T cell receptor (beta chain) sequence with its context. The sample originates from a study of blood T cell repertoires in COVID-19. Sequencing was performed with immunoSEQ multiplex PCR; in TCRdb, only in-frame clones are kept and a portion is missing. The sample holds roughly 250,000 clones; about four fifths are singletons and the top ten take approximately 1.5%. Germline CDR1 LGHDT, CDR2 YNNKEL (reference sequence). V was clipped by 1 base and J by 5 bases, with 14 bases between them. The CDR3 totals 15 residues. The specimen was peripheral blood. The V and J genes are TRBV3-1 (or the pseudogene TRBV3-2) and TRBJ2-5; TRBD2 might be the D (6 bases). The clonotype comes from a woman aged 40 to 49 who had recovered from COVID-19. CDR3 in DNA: TGTGCCAGCAGCCAAGCAGGGCTGGGGAGGGAGACCCAGTACTTC. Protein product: CASSQAGLGRETQYF.